This TCR beta chain was captured in a study of cytomegalovirus exposure and HLA in healthy donors (dated 2017 in TCRdb). At the level of the whole study: An earlier analysis of roughly 610 of the donors reported roughly 300 Gb of sequence data and around 120 million unique TCR beta sequences obtained from around 180 million T cells. Among 398 genotyped donors of the cohort, an average of approximately 240,000 unique TCR beta nucleotide sequences were sequenced per donor, roughly 18% of them non-productive. HLA typing covered class I and class II loci at four-digit resolution. Rather than drawing on any new phenotypic data, the later analysis identified candidate immune exposures from TCR beta sequences and the way those sequences occurred across donors. A later genetic analysis took genome-wide SNP genotypes for about 65% of the 666 donors and used that subset as a discovery cohort. Of the 398 genotyped donors, 65% to 90% fell in the genetic ancestry cluster associated with self-reported Caucasian donors. Every repertoire in the discovery cohort had been generated on one and the same sequencing platform. An earlier analysis of about 620 of the donors applied high-throughput TCR beta sequencing to assess whether each TCR beta V gene segment acted as functional or pseudogenic. Donor age, sex, ethnicity and CMV serostatus were compiled together with the repertoire data. In addition to the first cohort of around 670 subjects, a separate validation cohort of approximately 130 different subjects was used. The study combined high-throughput TCR immunosequencing, statistical association of individual TCRs with disease status, and machine learning to predict cytomegalovirus infection status. Because of strong linkage in the cohort, a handful of DR-DQ haplotypes were treated as single units for association and clustering. An early release that covered approximately 600 HLA-typed donors contained 250 to 350 gigabases of sequencing data and 85 million to 100 million unique TCR sequences. The number of donors typed differed by locus, with roughly 620-640 for A, B, C, DRB1 and DQB1, around 520 for DQA1, 600 to 610 for DPA1, and some 450 for DPB1. A later analysis re-analyzed previously published TCR beta repertoires from approximately 670 donors and added high-resolution HLA genotyping to study TCR occurrence patterns. Using immunosequencing, the study profiled T cell repertoires from 666 subjects and related those repertoires to cytomegalovirus serostatus. The study was designed to test whether signatures of past pathogen exposure could be identified by cataloging public T cell receptors. The investigation overall reported the following: In a later genetic analysis, a missense DCLRE1C variant was associated with V-gene and J-gene trimming of TCR beta chains, and the association was replicated in an independent cohort. Most CMV-associated TCR beta chains appeared to be HLA-restricted in a later analysis, and the HLA associations seemed to be driven largely by CMV exposure. According to a later analysis, TCR association rates differed among HLA loci, with DRB1 alleles showing the most associated TCRs and HLA-C alleles showing the fewest. Sequencing depth was assumed to be roughly uniform across donors in the presence/absence analyses, though that assumption may not hold. Because HLA typing was missing for some donors at each locus, association tests included only the typed subset. A later genetic analysis reported fewer N-insertions in productive TCRs among donors in an Asian-associated ancestry cluster than the roughly 640-donor mean. Several of the top co-occurrence clusters appeared to be linked to parvovirus B19, influenza, CMV and Epstein-Barr virus, according to a later analysis. Broadly in line with IMGT annotations, most TCR beta V segments showed up in productive rearrangements about 90% or about 30% of the time in an earlier analysis of approximately 640 of the donors. A later analysis found that HLA-associated TCR beta chains were more clonally expanded and had lower generation probabilities than equally common non-associated chains. For the cohort, immune exposure information was limited to CMV serostatus. A few of the identified cytomegalovirus-associated TCR beta chains were confirmed in vitro to be specific for cytomegalovirus antigens. A further reported finding was that TCR beta sequences accurately predicted the HLA-A and HLA-B alleles for most subjects in the first cohort. Specific HLA alleles were associated with 15,000 to 20,000 TCR beta sequences at a false discovery rate of 0.05 in a later analysis. Linkage disequilibrium might explain the correlated functional status among segregating V segments, but an unknown experimental factor could not be ruled out. The classifier was reported to diagnose cytomegalovirus status with high specificity and sensitivity in both the original and validation cohorts. The authors suggested that the approach could potentially be generalized to other disease states and immunological phenotypes. The sequencing pipeline was judged likely to have produced a cluster of highly shared sequence variants as a technical artifact. The cohort was sequenced for TCR beta chains only, and without alpha or paired-chain data the features that could be detected were limited. The study listed approximately 150 TCR beta chains as associated with cytomegalovirus. Because counts were too low, around 17 rarely observed V segments, including chromosome 9 orphons, were left out of the earlier analysis of 587 of the donors. Across donors, most TCR sequences were observed very rarely, whereas some public TCRs were present in many individuals. Strong co-occurrence of HLA alleles, especially DR and DQ, made assigning TCR associations to individual alleles difficult.

In the case of this clone: Its antigen specificity is not known. One base away there is no much larger clone; base qualities are not given.

Library construction relied on the immunoSEQ multiplex PCR assay. For the multiplex PCR, a mixture combining 60 forward primers for TCR Vbeta segments and 13 reverse primers for TCR Jbeta segments was used. A multiplex PCR assay on genomic DNA amplified the CDR3 region of rearranged TCR beta genes. The Illumina HiSeq System was used to sequence the amplified TCR beta libraries as 87-base-pair reads. The authors' pipeline ran thus. A later analysis counted approximately 76 million unique TCR beta chains across the 670 or so repertoires, and about 10 million of these chains were shared by at least two donors. Raw reads were error-corrected and collapsed into unique sequences by a nearest-neighbor algorithm in which closely related sequences were merged to remove PCR and sequencing errors. Alignment of CDR3 sequences to IMGT reference sequences was used to assign V, D and J gene segments. For a sequence to be retained, at least a six-nucleotide match to both a V gene segment and a J gene segment was required. Rearrangements were classified as productive when the CDR3 lacked stop codons and remained in frame with V and J, and all other rearrangements were classified as non-productive. Following IMGT convention, CDR3 was defined as the stretch from the second conserved V-encoded cysteine up to the conserved J-encoded phenylalanine. Sequences without an unambiguous match to a single V gene segment were excluded from the earlier analysis of over 500 of the donors. In an earlier analysis of several hundred of the donors, V segments were called functional above 56.7% productive rearrangements and were called segregating when the between-donor standard deviation exceeded 5%. To diagnose cytomegalovirus status from the catalog of TCR beta chain sequences, a statistical classification framework was built. A later analysis assigned V and J genes by comparing TCR nucleotide sequences with IMGT/GENE-DB human TR gene sequences. In a later analysis, CDR3 sequences and most-parsimonious VDJ recombination scenarios were assigned using the TCRdist pipeline. In a later analysis, each TCR beta chain was defined by its CDR3 amino acid sequence together with its V-gene family, and reads lacking a unique V-gene family were excluded. In a later analysis, 450 to 600 highly shared, low-generation-probability nucleotide sequences were removed to address suspected cross-contamination and a sequencing artifact. For each public chain, a later analysis derived a clonal expansion index from normalized ranks of inferred template counts within each repertoire. In a later analysis, generation probabilities were computed with a VDJ recombination model fitted to out-of-frame rearrangements, and the resulting probabilities were checked against IGoR. In a later analysis, hypergeometric tests were used to score TCR-TCR, TCR-HLA and TCR-CMV co-occurrence, with a repertoire-size bias correction applied to TCR pairs. To estimate false discovery rates, a later analysis permuted the HLA or CMV assignments 20 times. A later analysis grouped co-occurring TCRs with DBSCAN, adding TCRdist sequence similarity when clustering within HLA-allele-positive subsets. Repertoires with fewer than 30,000 or more than 120,000 public chains were left out of co-occurrence clustering, as were several repertoires with anomalous nucleotide sharing. TCRdb obtained this table from immuneACCESS and retained in-frame rearrangements with V and J assigned. These tables miss some clones; where compared with another copy, unresolved V genes account for less than half of the shortfall, and the remainder is unexplained. V, J and clone size are taken as reported in that table, and D and trimming were inferred from the DNA itself. The sample includes 100,000 to 120,000 clones, with about three quarters observed a single time. Of the sample, approximately 1.3% falls within the top ten clones.

The cohort consisted of 650 to 850 healthy bone marrow donors. At the time of sampling, all cohort members were nominally healthy, though unrecorded immune exposures were likely present. The donor tested CMV seronegative, placing the donor among the roughly 350 seronegative members of the cohort. Every donor gave a peripheral blood sample, and the peripheral blood mononuclear cells from that sample were used for TCR beta sequencing. Genomic DNA was extracted from the blood cell samples with the Qiagen DNeasy Blood Extraction Kit. Material: PBMCs. This clonotype originated in a woman aged 25 to 39 in good health and CMV-seronegative.

The base sequence is TGTGCCAGCAGTGAATTGAGCGGGGGGGCCGCGAAGACCCAGTACTTC. This encodes CASSELSGGAAKTQYF. Recombination joined TRBV6-1 with TRBJ2-5; 10 junctional bases match TRBD2. V ends up 2 bases short and J 6 bases short, with an unmatched junction base count of 9. Measured from the cysteine to the phenylalanine, the CDR3 is 16 residues long. Only CDR3 DNA is held: 48 bases, read in frame from base 1. CDR1 is given as MNHNS and CDR2 as SASEGT, both from the germline V gene.